The clone carrying this T cell receptor (beta chain) was seen a handful of times. Antigen: not known. This entry belongs to a study of chemoradiotherapy in HPV16-positive cancers. About the study: Candidate HPV-specific T-cell clones and common TCR motifs came from functional assays in two HPV16-positive patients. Notes on the study in general: During treatment, candidate HPV-specific clones and E7-related motifs expanded in tumor.

Over chemoradiotherapy, repertoires were sampled more than once. CDR3 size: 18 residues. Per the germline V gene, CDR1 is MDHEN and CDR2 is SYDVKM. V lost 6 bases to trimming and J lost 4 bases, with 24 bases between them. Generated by immunoSEQ multiplex PCR, the TCRdb table keeps only in-frame clones and is missing some. The sample carries some 8,900 clones, about 88% recorded once. V and J are TRBV28 and TRBJ2-2, with D possibly matching TRBD2 (5 bases). This TCR derives from a human donor with HPV-associated anogenital cancer. The source was blood, collected from a patient who underwent chemoradiotherapy. CDR3: CASSRLSSGITFTGELFF. CDR3 coding DNA: TGTGCCAGCAGCCGACTTTCCTCCGGGATTACATTCACCGGGGAGCTGTTTTTT.